This T cell receptor beta chain emerged from a study of cytomegalovirus exposure and HLA in healthy donors. Across the whole study: Early release data held roughly 90 million unique TCRs from HLA-typed donors. Study results and caveats: The investigators catalogued 150 to 200 TCR beta chains as cytomegalovirus-associated.

Germline V gives CDR1 SGHTA, CDR2 FQGNSA. The CDR3 contains 16 residues. V was shortened by 0 bases and J by 0 bases, with 10 bases between the two germline ends. The sample holds one count of this clone. What it recognizes is unknown. PCR amplification relied on 60 Vbeta primers (plus 13 Jbeta primers). Source study methods: Unique TCR beta chains numbered approximately 80 million in a later analysis, with about 9.9 million shared. This table comes from immunoSEQ multiplex PCR, and its TCRdb copy is limited to in-frame clones, with some not included. That table furnishes V, J and clone size, whereas the DNA furnished D and trimming. Of roughly 100,000 clones in the sample, roughly 79% are singletons; the top ten hold approximately 4.4%. While unrecorded immune exposures were likely, the donors were nominally healthy when sampled.

The V gene is TRBV7-2, the J gene TRBJ2-3; no clear D gene. The TCR was taken from a woman aged 40 to 50 in good health and CMV-seronegative. Specimen: PBMCs. The chain's CDR3 is CASSLAQALSTDTQYF. CDR3 DNA sequence: TGTGCCAGCAGCTTAGCGCAGGCATTAAGCACAGATACGCAGTATTTT.